This T cell receptor beta chain was retrieved from a study of identical twins. This clonotype was counted ten times or more. TCRdb re-derived calls from the 5' RACE reads in MiXCR, one entry per CDR3 protein. The sample shows nearly 650,000 distinct CDR3 sequences, around 7.4% of them seen only once. The V gene end was trimmed by 1 base and the J gene end by 7 bases; junction bases not matched to a gene: 4. The CDR3 runs to 15 residues. CDR1 is LGHDT, CDR2 YNNKEL, per germline (reference sequence). The data also belong to a second study, concerning yellow fever vaccine responses in identical twins.

The sequenced sample was PBMCs. The chain joins TRBV3-1 to TRBJ1-5; 10 bases match TRBD1. This TCR came from a woman between 18 and 30 years old in good health. This chain's CDR3 is CASSQGRTGGQPQHF. The CDR3 region has the DNA TGTGCCAGCAGCCAAGGCCGGACAGGGGGACAGCCCCAGCATTTT.